The present entry profiles one T cell receptor beta chain with its context. This receptor's antigen is unknown. Per-base qualities were not stored, and no clone one base away is much larger. The sample belongs to a study of shared clonotypes between healthy human individuals (dated by TCRdb to 2020 to 2021). Turning to the overall study: The cohort included a few men and a couple of women between 18 and 49 years of age. For each donor, CD4 naive and CD4 memory were each given three plates, CD8 naive was given two plates, and CD8 memory was given one plate. To estimate repertoire size and how much clonotypes are shared between individuals, the study performed deep sequencing of blood TCR repertoires from a handful of healthy adults. To increase sequencing depth and limit assay-specific biases, different laboratories used diverse techniques to prepare libraries and sequence TCR repertoires. Leukapheresis yielded between about 0.94 and 9.5 billion PBMCs per donor. Study-level results and caveats: Because the study included only a small number of donors, the genetic and exposure-history diversity represented was limited. Rarefaction of sorted-subset datasets indicated incomplete sequencing despite the large sequencing depth. Approximately 5% of naive CD4, 3.5% of naive CD8, around 2.3% of memory CD4, and about 0.4% of memory CD8 clonotypes were shared across several donors. Naive subsets generally had larger estimated clonotype richness than memory subsets did. Sampling was restricted to blood, and TCR repertoires in tissue are likely to differ from TCR repertoires in blood. Pairwise subsampling indicated that sequencing depth was expected to affect the degree of clonotype sharing among donors. Compared with non-shared clonotypes, the clonotypes found in all four sorted-subset donors had higher generation probabilities.

Using the deep immunoSEQ assay, TCR CDR3 regions were amplified from genomic DNA by multiplex PCR. For each cell subset, the extracted genomic DNA was distributed evenly across all wells of several immunoSEQ 96-well plates, and each plate served as one replicate. For sorted subsets, roughly 0.2 ug genomic DNA, equal to some 30,000 T cell genomes, was loaded into each replicate PCR. The purified libraries were quantified using a Qubit 3.0 fluorometer, sized with a Bioanalyzer 2100, and then quantified again using the KAPA Library Quantification kit. Every immunoSEQ 96-well plate was sequenced on a dedicated single-read 150-cycle Illumina NextSeq 550 flow cell. As for how the authors treated the data: The immunoSEQ output contained only junctional sequences without quality scores, so filtering could not match that applied to full-length reads. To assign V/J genes and CDR3, sequences were annotated against IMGT germline references using PyIR, a Python wrapper for IgBLAST v1.9. Reads were removed for weak V/J assignments (E-value above 1e-6), missing CDR3, stop codons, out-of-frame junctions, or ambiguous translated residues. V3J clonotypes were defined as sequences sharing the same inferred V gene, J gene, and CDR3 amino acid sequence. To compute the percentage overlap between repertoires, the number of shared unique clonotypes was divided by the size of the smaller repertoire. Repertoire richness was assessed with RTK rarefaction, the Chao1 estimator, and Recon v2.1 estimates of unobserved clonotypes. Generation probabilities for all TCRbeta clonotypes obtained by the gDNA method from a handful of donors were computed using OLGA. TCRdb took this table from immuneACCESS and kept in-frame rearrangements with V and J called. Such tables lack part of the clones; where checked against another copy, unresolved V genes explain under half of the gap, and the rest is unexplained. The DNA gave D and trimming, while V, J and clone size come from that table. In this sample the table shows 2 million or so clones, approximately 95% of which occur a single time. Jointly, the top ten make up 0.13% of the sample.

CDR1 MNHEY and CDR2 SMNVEV are derived from the germline V gene (reference sequence). Spanning cysteine to phenylalanine, the CDR3 consists of 14 amino acids. The kept DNA is CDR3 alone, 42 bases in frame from the first base. The V end loses 8 bases and the J end loses 4 bases, and a stretch of 15 bases separates them. Healthy HIV-negative adults with no recently reported acute infections or vaccinations were included as donors. Only Caucasian adults living in Nashville, Tennessee, USA were represented among the donors. CD4+ T cells were enriched by magnetic negative selection, after which naive cells were positively selected on CD45RA and the negative fraction was taken as the memory subset. Blood was collected by leukapheresis, and PBMCs were isolated by Ficoll-Histopaque density gradient centrifugation and then cryopreserved in liquid nitrogen vapor phase. Analytical flow cytometry was used to check the purity and quantity of each magnetically sorted T cell population. From each sorted fraction, genomic DNA was isolated and quantified by UV absorbance on a Nanodrop 2000c.

This TCR was sampled from a young man in good health. Input material: naive CD4+ T cells sorted from blood. The label giving this sample's cell subset or site can be read as: CD45RA+ positively selected. The chain employs TRBV27 and TRBJ2-1; no D gene call is confident. In nucleotides, the sequence is TGTGCCAGCGCCCGGTTCCAGCCTTACAATGAGCAGTTCTTC. Translation gives CASARFQPYNEQFF.